This is a list of T cell receptor beta chains from one sample in a study of CXCR3-negative and CXCR3-positive naive CD8 T cells. Each CDR3 protein gets one entry in TCRdb, which reprocessed the 5' RACE reads and gives no DNA. The specimen's table records some 47,000 distinct CDR3 sequences. Sample: naive CXCR3+ CD8+ T cells from blood. The receptors shown here come from a human donor in good health. Some clones in this sample may be carry-over from other donors' samples. CDR3s include the opening cysteine and the closing phenylalanine or tryptophan.

TRBV12-3/TRBV12-4	TRBJ1-1	CASSSPQGWGEAFF
TRBV9	TRBJ2-2	CASSAGTGGTGELFF
TRBV7-2	TRBJ1-1	CASSFWLSNTEAFF
TRBV7-2	TRBJ1-1	CASRDTGEGTEAFF
TRBV27	TRBJ1-4	CASSHRGHEKLFF
TRBV2	TRBJ2-5	CASRRTSSQETQYF
TRBV6-2/TRBV6-3	TRBJ2-5	CASSFTPQGIRETQYF
TRBV29-1	TRBJ1-2	CSVPGSGGGYGYTF
TRBV5-4	TRBJ2-2	CASSLYGTGSHTGELFF
TRBV7-9	TRBJ2-7	CASSPRDAGYEQYF
TRBV6-2/TRBV6-3	TRBJ2-7	CASSTDVAGYEQYF
TRBV6-2/TRBV6-3	TRBJ2-3	CASTQGLVTDTQYF
TRBV18	TRBJ2-1	CASSPPDRAGHNEQFF
TRBV4-1	TRBJ2-5	CASSPFGEGQGVETQYF
TRBV18	TRBJ1-1	CTSSPGPGLNTEAFF
TRBV20-1	TRBJ2-1	CSATTLTGVPEQFF
TRBV3-1	TRBJ1-1	CASSHPGGGWTEAFF
TRBV3-1	TRBJ1-2	CASSQGPDRVRGYTF
TRBV7-9	TRBJ2-1	CASSLGFDEQFF
TRBV7-9	TRBJ2-1	CASSDSSYNKQFF
TRBV29-1	TRBJ2-1	CSIRVPSYNEQFF
TRBV5-1	TRBJ2-1	CASSLRVAGGLGEQFF